A selection of T cell receptor beta chains follows, all from one sample in a study of blood T cell repertoires in COVID-19. Profiled with immunoSEQ multiplex PCR; TCRdb holds only in-frame clones, not every one. The sample lists about 180,000 clones; about 80% were seen once. The sample was peripheral blood. The source is a human donor in a cohort sampled during active COVID-19. Both conserved end residues are part of each CDR3. A D gene is named only where the DNA matches it firmly. Clone size is not always given. Where it is, it says once, few, many or a class for expanded clones.

d_call	v_call	clone_size	j_call	cdr3_nt	cdr3_aa
-	TRBV6-5	-	TRBJ1-2	TGTGCCAGCAGTTCGCCCGACTGGGTTGAGACCTTC	CASSSPDWVETF
-	TRBV10-3	-	TRBJ1-6	TGTGCCATCAGTGAGCCCCTCAGCTATAATTCACCCCTCCACTTT	CAISEPLSYNSPLHF
TRBD1	TRBV30	-	TRBJ1-5	TGTGCTTTTGGACAGGGGCGACTTAGCAATCAGCCCCAGCATTTT	CAFGQGRLSNQPQHF
TRBD1	TRBV4-1	-	TRBJ1-2	TGCGCCAGCAGAGAACCGGGACAGGGGATTTATGGCTACACCTTC	CASREPGQGIYGYTF
-	TRBV10-3	-	TRBJ1-5	TGTGCCACCAAGTTAGATAGCAATCAGCCCCAGCATTTT	CATKLDSNQPQHF
TRBD1	TRBV24-1	-	TRBJ2-3	TGTGCCACCAGTGGAGGGACAGGGGCGCCGGATACGCAGTATTTT	CATSGGTGAPDTQYF
-	TRBV5-1	-	TRBJ2-2	TGCGCCAGCAGCCCCTCTAGCACCGGGGAGCTGTTTTTT	CASSPSSTGELFF
-	TRBV27	-	TRBJ2-7	TGTGCCAGCAGTCCTACCACAGGTACCACCTCCTACGAGCAGTACTTC	CASSPTTGTTSYEQYF
TRBD1	TRBV6-1	-	TRBJ1-6	TGTGCCAGCAGTGTGAAGGGCCCGGACAGGGGAAGGTTTAATTCACCCCTCCACTTT	CASSVKGPDRGRFNSPLHF
-	TRBV6-1	-	TRBJ1-2	TGTGCCAGCAGTGAAAGTCTTGAGTACAGGGTTGGCCCCTACACCTTC	CASSESLEYRVGPYTF
TRBD1	TRBV27	once	TRBJ2-7	TGTGCCAGCAGATCCGACAGGGCTCGATACGAGCAGTACTTC	CASRSDRARYEQYF
TRBD2	TRBV9	-	TRBJ2-3	TGTGCCAGCAGCGTAGTTAGCGGGGAGACAGATACGCAGTATTTT	CASSVVSGETDTQYF
-	TRBV29-1	-	TRBJ2-1	TGCAGCGTTGTTTCTGTCAGCTCCTACAATGAGCAGTTCTTC	CSVVSVSSYNEQFF
-	TRBV12-3/TRBV12-4	-	TRBJ1-1	TGTGCCAGCAGTTTAGCGCGTGTCACTGAAGCTTTCTTT	CASSLARVTEAFF
TRBD1	TRBV6-1	-	TRBJ1-1	TGTGCCAGCAGTGATATGAGACAGGGTGGTCCTGAAGCTTTCTTT	CASSDMRQGGPEAFF
-	TRBV11-2	-	TRBJ1-6	TGTGCCAGCGGGGTGGACAGTAGCTCCTATAATTCACCCCTCCACTTT	CASGVDSSSYNSPLHF